This T cell receptor beta chain was retrieved from a study of identical twins. TCRdb reprocessed the 5' RACE reads via MiXCR and lists one record per CDR3 protein. Of fewer than 550,000 distinct CDR3 sequences listed, 15% are singletons. Trimming left V 2 bases short and J 4 bases short, with 17 bases between. In germline, CDR1 is MNHEY, CDR2 SVGAGI. The CDR3 spans 17 residues. The same data also contributed to another study, on yellow fever vaccine responses in identical twins.

V usage is TRBV6-5 and J usage is TRBJ2-2; D perhaps matches TRBD2 (5 bases). The specimen was CD4+ T cells sorted from blood. This sequence was found in a young woman in good health. Written as DNA, the CDR3 is TGTGCCAGCAGTTACCCTAAAGGATTGGCGGGCACCGGGGAGCTGTTTTTT. Protein: CASSYPKGLAGTGELFF.